A single sample gave rise to the 27 T cell receptor beta chains below, sequenced in a study of shared clonotypes between healthy human individuals. Produced via immunoSEQ multiplex PCR; TCRdb's table is partial and in-frame only. Of more than 400,000 clones in the sample, about 96% are singletons; the top ten hold about 0.064%. The sample taken for sequencing was naive CD4+ T cells sorted from blood. The subset was: CD45RA+ positively selected. All receptors derive from a woman in her twenties or thirties in good health.

This chain connects TRBV5-4 to TRBJ2-7, with TRBD2 identical over 15 bases. Looked up from germline, CDR1 is SGHNT and CDR2 is YYREEE (reference sequence). The J segment lost 6 bases and the V segment lost 2 bases, leaving 6 bases of the junction unmatched. CDR3 length: 16 amino acids. CDR3 amino acids: CASSFGLAGGIGEQYF. The CDR3 DNA reads as TGTGCCAGCAGCTTCGGACTAGCGGGAGGGATAGGCGAGCAGTACTTC.

V gene TRBV9 combines with J gene TRBJ2-3; weak D call: TRBD2 (5 bases). Germline assignment: CDR1 SGDLS and CDR2 YYNGEE. Trimming left V 1 base short and J 0 bases short, with 9 bases between. The CDR3 totals 15 residues. The CDR3 reads CASSVSGSSTDTQYF. CDR3 nucleotide sequence: TGTGCCAGCAGCGTAAGCGGTTCTAGCACAGATACGCAGTATTTT. Variable domain in full (rest from reference TRBV9 and TRBJ2-3): DSGVTQTPKHLITATGQRVTLRCSPRSGDLSVYWYQQSLDQGLQFLIQYYNGEERAKGNILERFSAQQFPDLHSELNLSSLELGDSALYFCASSVSGSSTDTQYFGPGTRLTVL.

This clone was recorded once. This chain uses TRBV28 with TRBJ2-3, with 12 bases fitting TRBD2. From germline, CDR1 is MDHEN and CDR2 SYDVKM. The CDR3 is 17 residues long. V dropped 4 bases and J dropped 6; count of bases not matched to a gene: 11. DNA for the CDR3: TGTGCCAGCAGTTCTCCCGGGACTAGCGGGTTGGGTGATACGCAGTATTTT. This gives the protein CASSSPGTSGLGDTQYF. Looking up the rest from reference TRBV28 and TRBJ2-3 gives the full variable domain: DVKVTQSSRYLVKRTGEKVFLECVQDMDHENMFWYRQDPGLGLRLIYFSYDVKMKEKGDIPEGYSVSREKKERFSLILESASTNQTSMYLCASSSPGTSGLGDTQYFGPGTRLTVL.

The chain uses TRBV2 and TRBJ1-5; D possibly corresponds to TRBD1 (6 bases). This CDR3 spans 15 amino acids. Germline V CDR1 and CDR2: SNHLY, FYNNEI. V dropped 1 base and J dropped 6 bases, with 13 bases sitting between them. This chain's CDR3 is CASSEGTVNPQPQHF. For the CDR3, the DNA is TGTGCCAGCAGTGAAGGGACAGTCAACCCTCAGCCCCAGCATTTT.

The V and J genes are TRBV18 and TRBJ2-7; TRBD2 matches 8 bases. V was clipped by 2 bases and J by 2 bases; unmatched bases: 8. The length of the CDR3 is 16 residues. Germline-derived CDR1 and CDR2 are KGHSH and LQKENI. CDR3 nucleotide sequence: TGTGCCAGCTCACCAGAGCTAGCGGGCTACACCTACGAGCAGTACTTC. It codes for CASSPELAGYTYEQYF.

The V and J genes are TRBV6-1 and TRBJ2-7; 14 positions agree with TRBD2. V lost 4 bases, J lost 2 bases, and 10 bases stayed unmatched. The CDR3 runs 18 residues. Germline V gives CDR1 MNHNS, CDR2 SASEGT. This CDR3 is CASSANLGLAGGPYEQYF. The CDR3 DNA reads TGTGCCAGCAGTGCAAACTTAGGACTAGCGGGAGGACCCTACGAGCAGTACTTC.

The gene calls are TRBV5-1 and TRBJ2-6; no reliable D call. Trimming took 2 bases from V and 6 from J, leaving 9 bases between them. CDR1 SGHRS and CDR2 YFSETQ come from the germline V gene. This CDR3 is built from 14 residues. DNA of the CDR3: TGCGCCAGCAGCTTAAGTCAGGAGGCCAACGTCCTGACTTTC. Amino acid sequence: CASSLSQEANVLTF.

This clone showed up just once. The chain combines TRBV21-1 with TRBJ2-7; the table names TRBD2, a call not compared with the DNA. TRBV21-1 represents a pseudogene. The CDR3 is 14 residues long. The CDR3 sequence is CASSKVEAHYEQYF. CDR3 sequence (DNA): TGTGCCAGCAGCAAAGTGGAGGCTCACTACGAGCAGTACTTC.

The chain carries TRBV5-1 and TRBJ1-1; 7 nucleotides match TRBD1. Looked up from germline, CDR1 is SGHRS and CDR2 is YFSETQ. The V gene end was trimmed by 0 bases and the J gene end by 5 bases; junction bases not matched to a gene: 4. This CDR3 comprises 14 residues. The CDR3 here is CASSLDRGPTEAFF. For the CDR3, the DNA is TGCGCCAGCAGCTTGGATAGGGGGCCTACTGAAGCTTTCTTT.

The J gene is TRBJ1-2, the V gene TRBV6-6; D is ambiguous. Per the germline V gene, CDR1 is MNHNY and CDR2 is SVGAGI (reference sequence). Trimming cost V 0 bases and J 0 bases, with 5 bases left between them. This CDR3 region has 14 residues. The CDR3 spells CASSYSGSNYGYTF. The CDR3 DNA reads TGTGCCAGCAGTTACTCCGGGTCTAACTATGGCTACACCTTC.

Notes on this clone: Other nucleotide sequences in the sample specify the same CDR3. The rearrangement joins TRBV11-2 to TRBJ2-7; no firm D call. V gave up 0 bases and J gave up 4 bases, with 4 bases separating them. Germline loops: CDR1 SGHAT, CDR2 FQNNGV. The CDR3 runs 12 residues. The CDR3 coding sequence is TGTGCCAGCAGCTTAGATCCATACGAGCAGTACTTC. It is translated as CASSLDPYEQYF.

This clone was seen more than once but under ten times. The V call is TRBV11-2, the J call TRBJ1-1, with no clear D. The CDR3 consists of 14 residues. CDR1 is SGHAT, CDR2 FQNNGV, per germline. V lost 4 bases, J lost 6 bases, and 15 bases lay in between. The CDR3 DNA reads TGTGCCAGCAGCTCGAAACTCACATCGCCTGAAGCTTTCTTT. Translation: CASSSKLTSPEAFF.

The gene calls are TRBV5-4 and TRBJ2-7; 10 bases match TRBD2. The germline V gene encodes CDR1 SGHNT and CDR2 YYREEE (reference sequence). This CDR3 spans 14 amino acids. V shed 4 bases and J 2 bases; nucleotides not matched to a gene: 3. CDR3 in DNA: TGTGCCAGCAGCCCAAGCGGGAGGGCCTACGAGCAGTACTTC. Residues: CASSPSGRAYEQYF.

The V and J genes are TRBV30 and TRBJ1-5; D unclear. V lost 2 bases and J 6 bases, leaving 14 bases between the germline ends. From germline, CDR1 is GTSNPN and CDR2 SVGIG (reference sequence). The CDR3 spans 14 residues. The CDR3 loop is CAWSHPSIAQPQHF. The CDR3 DNA sequence: TGTGCCTGGAGTCATCCCTCGATAGCTCAGCCCCAGCATTTT.

The chain is built from TRBV7-9 and TRBJ1-4; possible D gene TRBD1, 5 bases. CDR3 length: 16 amino acids. V dropped 2 bases and J dropped 8 bases, with 18 bases sitting between them. The germline V gene encodes CDR1 SEHNR and CDR2 FQNEAQ (reference sequence). The CDR3 sequence: CASSLLWQGVGEKLFF. DNA of the CDR3: TGTGCCAGCAGCTTATTGTGGCAGGGAGTAGGAGAAAAACTGTTTTTT.

V and J are TRBV28 and TRBJ2-5; 10 bases are shared with TRBD2. Germline CDR1 MDHEN, CDR2 SYDVKM. The CDR3 covers 14 residues. V dropped 4 bases and J dropped 5; count of bases not matched to a gene: 4. CDR3 sequence reads: CASSSSGSWETQYF. CDR3 nucleotide sequence: TGTGCCAGCAGTTCTAGCGGGAGCTGGGAGACCCAGTACTTC.

The chain combines TRBV5-1 with TRBJ2-5; D possibly uses TRBD1 or TRBD2 (6 bases each). Germline-derived CDR1 and CDR2 are SGHRS and YFSETQ. This CDR3 is 14 amino acids long. V lost 6 bases and J lost 3, with 15 bases in between. CDR3 DNA: TGCGCCAGCACCCAGGGGAGGTTGAAAGAGACCCAGTACTTC. Translation: CASTQGRLKETQYF.

This clone is a singleton in its sample. The rearrangement links TRBV6-5 to TRBJ2-5; no reliable D call. TRBJ2-7 explains the end of the DNA better; the J call may be wrong. Germline V gene lookup returns CDR1 MNHEY and CDR2 SVGAGI. CDR3 length equals 13 residues. CDR3 sequence (DNA): TGTGCCAGCGGGTCAGGTATAGGAGACGAGCAGTACTTC. Translation: CASGSGIGDEQYF.

V and J are TRBV19 and TRBJ1-5; the match to TRBD1 covers 7 bases. The CDR3 runs 14 residues. Germline V gene sequence: CDR1 LNHDA, CDR2 SQIVND (reference sequence). Germline trimming cut 4 bases from V and 7 bases from J; bases unmatched to any gene: 7. The chain's CDR3 is CASSSQGVQQPQHF. The CDR3 DNA reads TGTGCCAGTAGTAGTCAGGGGGTTCAACAGCCCCAGCATTTT.

This chain links TRBV27 with TRBJ1-5, with TRBD1 matching over 9 bases. From germline, CDR1 is MNHEY and CDR2 SMNVEV (reference sequence). The CDR3 loop spans 16 amino acids. The ends lost 6 bases at V and 1 base at J; junction bases unmatched: 7. CDR3 amino acids: CASRVQGALSNQPQHF. As DNA, the CDR3 is TGTGCCAGCAGGGTACAGGGGGCGTTAAGCAATCAGCCCCAGCATTTT.

This rearrangement joins TRBV2 to TRBJ2-7; TRBD2 might be the D (6 bases). The germline V gene has CDR1 SNHLY and CDR2 FYNNEI. V was trimmed by 5 bases and J by 3 bases, leaving 17 bases between them. This CDR3 comprises 15 residues. The CDR3 sequence is CASSLLGGSGYEQYF. The DNA for the CDR3 is TGTGCCAGCAGTCTCCTTGGCGGTAGCGGCTACGAGCAGTACTTC.

V gene TRBV7-9 combines with J gene TRBJ2-3; D gene unclear. The V gene lost 1 base and the J gene lost 1 base, with 9 bases spanning the gap. This CDR3 spans 15 amino acids. Germline V gene sequence: CDR1 SEHNR, CDR2 FQNEAQ (reference sequence). The CDR3 reads CASSLGWLGTDTQYF. The CDR3 nucleotides read TGTGCCAGCAGCTTAGGTTGGCTTGGCACAGATACGCAGTATTTT.

The rearrangement uses TRBV18 and TRBJ2-1; D unresolved. V lost 2 bases and J 5 bases, leaving 13 bases between the germline ends. The CDR3 loop spans 15 amino acids. Germline lookup yields CDR1 KGHSH and CDR2 LQKENI. This CDR3 reads CASSPGSSENNEQFF. CDR3 nucleotide sequence: TGTGCCAGCTCACCAGGTTCGTCGGAAAACAATGAGCAGTTCTTC.

As for this clone: Other DNA sequences in this sample translate to the same CDR3. The genes are TRBV18 and TRBJ1-2, with D possibly matching TRBD1 (5 bases). The V end lost 2 bases, the J end lost 2 bases, and 6 bases lay between the germline ends. The CDR3 runs 13 residues. Germline values: CDR1 KGHSH, CDR2 LQKENI. CDR3 residues: CASSPDRNYGYTF. In nucleotides, the CDR3 is TGTGCCAGCTCACCAGACAGAAACTATGGCTACACCTTC.

The CDR3 region is CASSVAGGPLTPPYEQYF. Here the CDR3 DNA reads TGTGCCAGCAGCGTAGCGGGAGGGCCCCTAACCCCCCCCTACGAGCAGTACTTC. V and J are TRBV28 and TRBJ2-7; 11 bases match TRBD2. The CDR3 contains 18 residues. Germline CDR1 is MDHEN and CDR2 is SYDVKM. Trimming at V came to 6 bases and at J to 2 bases, leaving 15 bases not matched to a gene. Full variable domain (rest looked up from reference TRBV28 and TRBJ2-7): DVKVTQSSRYLVKRTGEKVFLECVQDMDHENMFWYRQDPGLGLRLIYFSYDVKMKEKGDIPEGYSVSREKKERFSLILESASTNQTSMYLCASSVAGGPLTPPYEQYFGPGTRLTVT.

A word on this clone: The sample carries other DNA sequences with the same CDR3. The J gene is TRBJ2-7, the V gene TRBV7-2; 7 bases fit TRBD2. V shed 0 bases and J 4 bases; nucleotides not matched to a gene: 3. This CDR3 comprises 14 residues. Germline V CDR1 and CDR2: SGHTA, FQGNSA. The CDR3 DNA is TGTGCCAGCAGCTTAGCGGGAGGGCCTTACGAGCAGTACTTC. It translates to CASSLAGGPYEQYF.

This rearrangement joins TRBV30 to TRBJ1-4; D ambiguous. The germline V gene encodes CDR1 GTSNPN and CDR2 SVGIG (reference sequence). The germline V and J ends were trimmed by 0 bases and 6 bases, with 8 bases remaining between them. CDR3 length equals 13 residues. CDR3 sequence reads: CAWSVGRDEKLFF. In DNA form, the CDR3 reads TGTGCCTGGAGTGTAGGACGGGATGAAAAACTGTTTTTT.